These T cell receptor beta chains were read from a single sample in a study of CD8 T cells in ankylosing spondylitis. TCRdb reprocessed the 5' RACE reads with MiXCR, giving one entry per CDR3 protein. The data hold roughly 91,000 distinct CDR3 sequences, with over 6.5% observed a single time. Source material: blood, either unsorted or a sorted T cell fraction (not recorded which). The receptors here all came from a male donor with ankylosing spondylitis or in good health (not recorded which). The CDR3 runs from the conserved cysteine through the conserved F or W. Each record gives: clone size, J gene, D gene, V gene, CDR3 DNA, CDR3 protein. The D gene is left open where the match is weak. Size is omitted from some rows. Given values are once, few, many or a class for expanded clones.

many TRBJ2-2 NA TRBV6-5 TGTGCCAGCAGTTACACCAGCAGTAGAGGGACCGGGGAGCTGTTTTTT CASSYTSSRGTGELFF
many TRBJ2-1 NA TRBV15 TGTGCCACCAGCCCTCATCGGGGAGGAAATGAGCAGTTCTTC CATSPHRGGNEQFF
many TRBJ2-3 TRBD2 TRBV19 TGTGCCAGTAGTTGGTCGAGCGGGGGCACAGATACGCAGTATTTT CASSWSSGGTDTQYF
many TRBJ2-1 TRBD1 TRBV6-2/TRBV6-3 TGTGCCAGCAGTTACTCCTACGTTGGGACAGGTAACAACTACAATGAGCAGTTCTTC CASSYSYVGTGNNYNEQFF
NA TRBJ1-6 NA TRBV4-3 TGCGCCAGCAGCCAAGAGTTTCGTTCACCCCTCCACTTT CASSQEFRSPLHF
many TRBJ1-2 TRBD1 TRBV6-4 TGTGCCAGCAGAGCTTCACAGGGGGGTAACTATGGCTACACCTTC CASRASQGGNYGYTF
many TRBJ2-3 NA TRBV19 TGTGCCAGTAGTACCGCGATCGGGACTTTCGCAGATACGCAGTATTTT CASSTAIGTFADTQYF
many TRBJ2-3 NA TRBV9 TGTGCCAGCAGCGTAGCTCCCCTTCATCCGGGACCCCGATCGAGGCAGTATTTT CASSVAPLHPGPRSRQYF
many TRBJ2-7 TRBD1 TRBV10-3 TGTGCCACGGTCAAGACAGGGGAGAGCGAGCAGTACTTC CATVKTGESEQYF
many TRBJ2-1 TRBD2 TRBV7-2 TGTGCCAGCAGCTTCACCCACCCTAGCGGGAGGGACATTGAGCAGTTCTTC CASSFTHPSGRDIEQFF
many TRBJ2-2 NA TRBV10-3 TGTGCCATCAGTGTCCGTCCTGGGGGTCAGACCGGGGAGCTGTTTTTT CAISVRPGGQTGELFF
many TRBJ2-1 TRBD2 TRBV7-2 TGTGCCAGCAGCATATTTAGCGGGGGTACTGAGCAGTTCTTC CASSIFSGGTEQFF
NA TRBJ2-1 TRBD2 TRBV29-1 TGCAGCGTTGGGACTAGCGGGGGGGAATCCTACAATGAGCAGTTCTTC CSVGTSGGESYNEQFF
many TRBJ2-7 TRBD1 TRBV20-1 TGCAGTGCTAGAGACCGTAACCAGGGGGTTTATTACGAGCAGTACTTC CSARDRNQGVYYEQYF
NA TRBJ2-5 NA TRBV23-1 TGCGCCAGCAGTCAATTGGGGGTGTCTAAAGGGTGGGAGACCCAGTACTTC CASSQLGVSKGWETQYF
NA TRBJ1-2 TRBD1 TRBV7-2 TGTGCCAGCAGCTTAGCGTACCGTACAAGGACAGGGGCCTATGGCTACACCTTC CASSLAYRTRTGAYGYTF
many TRBJ1-5 TRBD1 TRBV20-1 TGCAGTGCACGCCCGACAGGGGGGCTCAATCAGCCCCAGCATTTT CSARPTGGLNQPQHF
many TRBJ2-3 NA TRBV6-5 TGTGCCAGCAGTTACTCGGTGGGACAATTTGGCACAGATACGCAGTATTTT CASSYSVGQFGTDTQYF
NA TRBJ2-7 TRBD2 TRBV11-2 TGTGCCAGCAGCGGACGAAAGGGACTAGCGGGAGAAAGTTCATGGTCCTACGAGCAGTACTTC CASSGRKGLAGESSWSYEQYF
many TRBJ2-7 TRBD1 TRBV12-5 TGTGCTAGTGGTTTGGTCCCGGGTACAGGGGGCTACGAGCAGTACTTC CASGLVPGTGGYEQYF
NA TRBJ1-1 TRBD1 TRBV6-1 TGTGCCAGCAAACACAGGGGGAACACTGAAGCTTTCTTT CASKHRGNTEAFF
many TRBJ1-5 NA TRBV20-1 TGCAGTGCTAGAGGGCCCACAGGGTATCAGCCCCAGCATTTT CSARGPTGYQPQHF
many TRBJ2-5 TRBD2 TRBV5-4 TGTGCCAGCAGAGACAACCTGGGACTAGCGGGAAAAGAGACCCAGTACTTC CASRDNLGLAGKETQYF
many TRBJ2-1 NA TRBV7-2 TGTGCCAGCAGCTTCTCGTCCGGGACTTACAATGAGCAGTTCTTC CASSFSSGTYNEQFF
many TRBJ2-3 NA TRBV12-3/TRBV12-4 TGTGCCAGCAGCCAGGCCTGGACGGGACCGGGCACAGATACGCAGTATTTT CASSQAWTGPGTDTQYF
few TRBJ2-1 TRBD2 TRBV10-1 TGCGCCAGCAGCCCCGGGACTAGCTATTTCAATGAGCAGTTCTTC CASSPGTSYFNEQFF
NA TRBJ1-5 TRBD1 TRBV12-3/TRBV12-4 TGTGCCAGCAGTTTTTTCGGAGGGGGCAATCAGTCCCAGCATTTT CASSFFGGGNQSQHF
few TRBJ2-1 TRBD2 TRBV7-2 TGTGCCAGCAGTTCAAGCGGGAGGCAGTTCTTC CASSSSGRQFF
many TRBJ2-7 TRBD1 TRBV7-8 TGTGCCAGCAGCTTTAGGGACAGGGCGCCCTACGAGCAGTACTTC CASSFRDRAPYEQYF
many TRBJ2-1 TRBD2 TRBV20-1 TGCAGTGCTAGAGATGCGGGGGTCGGTCACGCTGAGCAGTTCTTC CSARDAGVGHAEQFF
many TRBJ2-1 NA TRBV15 TGTGCCACCAGCAGAGTTAACCGGGGTTACAATGAGCAGTTCTTC CATSRVNRGYNEQFF
many TRBJ2-7 NA TRBV7-8 TGTGCCAGCAGCTTAGCCGACAGGAGAACCCCTCGCTACGAGCAGTACTTC CASSLADRRTPRYEQYF
few TRBJ1-2 NA TRBV7-1 TGTGCCAGCAGGTCCGGGACCCTCTACACCTTC CASRSGTLYTF
few TRBJ1-6 TRBD1 TRBV7-2 TGTGCCAGCAGCCGCCGACAGGGGGCGAGTAATTCACCCCTCCACTTT CASSRRQGASNSPLHF
many TRBJ1-5 TRBD1 TRBV4-3 TGCGCCAGCAGCCAAGACAGGGGGTGGAATCAGCCCCAGCATTTT CASSQDRGWNQPQHF
many TRBJ1-4 NA TRBV20-1 TGCAGTGCCCCCGGATCCCTTGGCAATGAAAAACTGTTTTTT CSAPGSLGNEKLFF
many TRBJ2-2 NA TRBV29-1 TGCAGCGTTGGGTATTCGCCGAGCTACACCGGGGAGCTGTTTTTT CSVGYSPSYTGELFF
many TRBJ2-3 NA TRBV10-3 TGTGCCATCAGTGAGGAAGTAGGAAGAGTCAGCACAGCGGCGCAGTATTTT CAISEEVGRVSTAAQYF
many TRBJ1-1 NA TRBV5-1 TGCGCCAGCAGCCCGATGACACCGAACACTGAAGCTTTCTTT CASSPMTPNTEAFF
many TRBJ1-2 TRBD1 TRBV20-1 TGCAGTGCTAGAGTTCCCGGGACAGAAGTAGATGGCTACACCTTC CSARVPGTEVDGYTF
few TRBJ2-7 NA TRBV7-9 TGTGCCAGCAGCTTGTTGGACATCTCCGAGCAGTACTTC CASSLLDISEQYF
many TRBJ1-3 TRBD1 TRBV27 TGTGCCAGCAGGAGGGGGCACTCTGGAAACACCATATATTTT CASRRGHSGNTIYF